The source of this TCR beta chain is a study of early T cells in non-severe SARS-CoV-2 infection (dated by TCRdb to about 2021). Some background on the complete study: Because TCR sequencing was done on bulk RNA from unsorted whole blood, the alpha and beta chains could not be paired. Overall study outcomes, separate from this receptor: VDJdb matching was skewed toward anti-spike CD8 responses and likely underestimated virus-specific expansions, missing private and CD4 specificities.

The protocol used for the library was 5' RACE. The sequencing machine was a NextSeq 500. In the TCR library protocol, unique molecular identifiers were attached to individual cDNA molecules to correct for PCR bias and sequencing error. Both TCR alpha and beta chains were sequenced, and tight co-correlation was observed between alpha and beta sequence abundances in each sample. As for how the authors treated the data: Decombinator V4 was used to annotate the V gene, J gene and CDR3 of the TCR sequences. Expanded TCRs were defined as changing significantly between any two time points under a Poisson model with p below 0.0001. TCR abundances were normalised to the total number of TCRs sequenced per sample and expressed as counts per million. TRAV1-2 paired with TRAJ12, TRAJ20 or TRAJ33 defined MAIT TCRs, while TRAV10 paired with TRAJ18 defined iNKT TCRs. A search of VDJdb, accessed on 1 November 2021, was run for TCRs annotated to CMV, EBV and SARS-CoV-2, with TCRs annotated for multiple antigens excluded. Using fastp trimming at Q25 and MiXCR clonotype assembly, TCRdb reanalyzed the public sequencing data and kept in-frame beta chains. Rows with a matching CDR3 protein are joined into one entry that keeps the most common DNA and genes. The V and J calls follow TCRdb's processing rather than the paper's. In this sample the table shows some 66,000 distinct CDR3 sequences, approximately 8.3% of which occur a single time. 3.2% of the sample rests with the top ten.

This clonotype was seen at least ten times. What antigen it recognizes has not been identified. Base quality data are lacking; no much larger clone is found one base away. The study was a case-control design nested within a healthcare worker cohort in London, UK, with weekly nasopharyngeal swab PCR tests and blood sampling. Healthcare workers were recruited between 23 and 31 March 2020, during the week of the UK lockdown, and were followed weekly for up to roughly 15 weeks. In the germline V gene, CDR1 corresponds to MNHEY and CDR2 to SVGEGT. Deletion took 6 bases off V and 8 bases off J, with a span of 12 bases between the germline ends. CDR3 length: 12 amino acids, cysteine to phenylalanine. Only the CDR3 portion is preserved as DNA: 36 bases, with reading frame beginning at the first base.

This TCR was recovered from an adult who was a healthcare worker with PCR-confirmed SARS-CoV-2 infection or an uninfected control (not recorded which). Recombination joined TRBV6-2 or TRBV6-3 with TRBJ2-3; a weak D assignment points to TRBD2 (6 bases agree). The sequenced sample consisted of whole blood. The base sequence is TGTGCCAGCAGCCCTACCGGGGGTACGCAGTATTTT. This yields the protein CASSPTGGTQYF.